This is a list of T cell receptor beta chains from one sample in a study of shared clonotypes between healthy human individuals. TCRdb's copy holds only in-frame clones and misses some; the assay was immunoSEQ multiplex PCR. The sample lists approximately 2.5 million clones; 90% to 95% were seen once. The material sequenced was naive CD4+ T cells sorted from blood. The receptor set was obtained from a man between 18 and 29 years old in good health. Both conserved end residues are part of each CDR3. The D gene is left open where the match is weak. The listing skips clone size in some rows; elsewhere it reads once, few, many or a size class.

TRBV18,NA,once,TRBJ1-2,TGTGCCAGCTCACCACCTCCCGAGGGGTGGACGGGCTACACCTTC,CASSPPPEGWTGYTF
TRBV4-1,TRBD1,NA,TRBJ1-5,TGCGCCAGCAGCCCCCAGGGGGCACCCGGGATTCAGCCCCAGCATTTT,CASSPQGAPGIQPQHF
TRBV12-5,NA,NA,TRBJ2-7,TGTGCTAGTGGTTTGGGCGGACATCTTAACGAGCAGTACTTC,CASGLGGHLNEQYF
TRBV2,NA,NA,TRBJ2-3,TGTGCCAGCAGATCCCGACAGGTTAGCACAGATACGCAGTATTTT,CASRSRQVSTDTQYF
TRBV11-2,NA,NA,TRBJ2-5,TGTGCCAGCAGCTTAAACGTATTCCAGGGGTGGAAAGAGACCCAGTACTTC,CASSLNVFQGWKETQYF
TRBV28,TRBD1,NA,TRBJ1-1,TGTGCCAGCAATACTCAGGGGGACACTGAAGCTTTCTTT,CASNTQGDTEAFF
TRBV18,NA,NA,TRBJ2-3,TGTGCCAGCTCACCACCCATAAGGGGGTCTGTCACAGATACGCAGTATTTT,CASSPPIRGSVTDTQYF
TRBV7-2,TRBD1,NA,TRBJ2-3,TGTGCCAGCAGCCCAGGACAGGGAATAGATACGCAGTATTTT,CASSPGQGIDTQYF
TRBV7-2,NA,NA,TRBJ2-3,TGTGCCAGCAGCCAGGACCGTGGCACAGATACGCAGTATTTT,CASSQDRGTDTQYF
TRBV10-3,NA,NA,TRBJ1-5,TGTGCATCAGTGAGTCCAACCCAGGGAGGCCAGCCCCAGCATTTT,CASVSPTQGGQPQHF